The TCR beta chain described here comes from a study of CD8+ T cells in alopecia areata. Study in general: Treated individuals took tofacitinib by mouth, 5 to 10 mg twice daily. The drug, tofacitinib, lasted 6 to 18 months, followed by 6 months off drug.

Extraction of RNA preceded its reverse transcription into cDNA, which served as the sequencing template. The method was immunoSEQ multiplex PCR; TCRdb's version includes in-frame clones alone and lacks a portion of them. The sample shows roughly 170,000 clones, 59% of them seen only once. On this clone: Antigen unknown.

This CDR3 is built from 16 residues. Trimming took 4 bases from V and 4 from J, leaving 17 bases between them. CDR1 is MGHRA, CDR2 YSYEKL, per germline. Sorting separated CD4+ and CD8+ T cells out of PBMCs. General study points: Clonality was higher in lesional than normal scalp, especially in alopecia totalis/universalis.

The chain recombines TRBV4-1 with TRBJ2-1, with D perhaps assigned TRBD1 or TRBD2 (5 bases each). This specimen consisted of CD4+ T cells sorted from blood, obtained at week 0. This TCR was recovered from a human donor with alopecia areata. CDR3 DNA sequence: TGCGCCAGCAGCCCCCCGGGGCTACCTACTTACAATGAGCAGTTCTTC. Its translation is CASSPPGLPTYNEQFF.